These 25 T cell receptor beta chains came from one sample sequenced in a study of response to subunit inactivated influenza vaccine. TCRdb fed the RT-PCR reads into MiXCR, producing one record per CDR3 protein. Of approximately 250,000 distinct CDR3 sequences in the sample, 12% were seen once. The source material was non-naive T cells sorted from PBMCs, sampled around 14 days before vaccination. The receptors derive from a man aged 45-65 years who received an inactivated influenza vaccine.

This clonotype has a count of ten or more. In DNA, the CDR3 is TGCGCCAGCGCTAGCGGGAGGGCCTCCGATACGCAGTATTTT. Amino acid sequence: CASASGRASDTQYF. The chain employs TRBV5-1 and TRBJ2-3; 12 positions agree with TRBD2. The CDR3 has 14 residues. In germline, CDR1 is SGHRS, CDR2 YFSETQ. V trimming: 7 bases; J trimming: 6 bases; junction bases outside the gene matches: 6. The whole variable domain, filled in from reference TRBV5-1 and TRBJ2-3, reads KAGVTQTPRYLIKTRGQQVTLSCSPISGHRSVSWYQQTPGQGLQFLFEYFSETQRNKGNFPGRFSGRQFSNSRSEMNVSTLELGDSALYLCASASGRASDTQYFGPGTRLTVL.

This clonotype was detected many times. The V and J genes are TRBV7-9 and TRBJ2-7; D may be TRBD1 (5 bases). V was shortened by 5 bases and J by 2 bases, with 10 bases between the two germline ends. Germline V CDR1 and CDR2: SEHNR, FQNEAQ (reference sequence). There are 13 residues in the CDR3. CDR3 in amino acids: CASSPTGPYEQYF. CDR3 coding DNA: TGTGCCAGCAGCCCCACAGGTCCCTACGAGCAGTACTTC.

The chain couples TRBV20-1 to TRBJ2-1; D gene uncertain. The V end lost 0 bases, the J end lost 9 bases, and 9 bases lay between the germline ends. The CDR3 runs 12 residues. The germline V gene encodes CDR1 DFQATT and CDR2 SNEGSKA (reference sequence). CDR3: CSAREEPGEQFF. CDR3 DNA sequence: TGCAGTGCTAGAGAAGAGCCGGGTGAGCAGTTCTTC.

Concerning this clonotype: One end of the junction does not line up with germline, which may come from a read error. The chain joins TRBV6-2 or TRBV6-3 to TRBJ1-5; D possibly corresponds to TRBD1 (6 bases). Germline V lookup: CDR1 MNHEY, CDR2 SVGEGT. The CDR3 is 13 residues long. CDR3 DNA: TGTGCCAGCAGCTACTCAGGGGCTCAGCCCCAGCATTTT. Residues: CASSYSGAQPQHF.

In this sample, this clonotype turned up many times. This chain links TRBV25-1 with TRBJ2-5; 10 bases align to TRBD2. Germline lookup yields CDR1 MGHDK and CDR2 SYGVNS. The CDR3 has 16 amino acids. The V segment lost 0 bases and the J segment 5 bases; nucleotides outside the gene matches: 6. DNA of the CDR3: TGTGCCAGCAGTGAATATACCAGCGGGGGGGGTGAGACCCAGTACTTC. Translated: CASSEYTSGGGETQYF.

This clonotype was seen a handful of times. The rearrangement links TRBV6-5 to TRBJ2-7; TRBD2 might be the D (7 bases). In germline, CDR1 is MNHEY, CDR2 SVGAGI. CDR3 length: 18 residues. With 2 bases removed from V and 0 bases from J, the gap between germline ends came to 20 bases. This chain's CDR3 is CASSYHSVGGGSSYEQYF. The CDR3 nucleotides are TGTGCCAGCAGTTACCACAGTGTGGGGGGCGGGAGCTCCTACGAGCAGTACTTC.

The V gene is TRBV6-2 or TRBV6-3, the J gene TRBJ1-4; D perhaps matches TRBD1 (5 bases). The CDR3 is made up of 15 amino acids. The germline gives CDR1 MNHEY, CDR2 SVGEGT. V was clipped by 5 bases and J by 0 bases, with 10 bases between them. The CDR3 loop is CASSGRDATNEKLFF. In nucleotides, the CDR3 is TGTGCCAGCAGTGGACGGGACGCAACTAATGAAAAACTGTTTTTT.

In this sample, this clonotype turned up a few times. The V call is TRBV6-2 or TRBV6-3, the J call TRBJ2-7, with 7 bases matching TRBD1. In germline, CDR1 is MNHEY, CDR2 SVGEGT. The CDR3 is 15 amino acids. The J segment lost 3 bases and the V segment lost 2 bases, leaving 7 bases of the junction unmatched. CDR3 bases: TGTGCCAGCAGTTACCTGACAGGGTCGAACTACGAGCAGTACTTC. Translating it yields CASSYLTGSNYEQYF.

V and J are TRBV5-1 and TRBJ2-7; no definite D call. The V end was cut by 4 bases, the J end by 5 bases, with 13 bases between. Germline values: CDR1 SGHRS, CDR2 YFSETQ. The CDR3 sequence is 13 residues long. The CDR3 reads CASSPESVHEQYF. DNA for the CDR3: TGCGCCAGCAGCCCTGAGTCTGTCCACGAGCAGTACTTC. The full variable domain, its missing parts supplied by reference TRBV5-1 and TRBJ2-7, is KAGVTQTPRYLIKTRGQQVTLSCSPISGHRSVSWYQQTPGQGLQFLFEYFSETQRNKGNFPGRFSGRQFSNSRSEMNVSTLELGDSALYLCASSPESVHEQYFGPGTRLTVT.

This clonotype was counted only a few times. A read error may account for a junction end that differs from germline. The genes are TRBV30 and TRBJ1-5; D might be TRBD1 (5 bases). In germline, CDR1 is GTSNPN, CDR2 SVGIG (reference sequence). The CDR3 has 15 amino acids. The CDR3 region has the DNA TGTGCCTGGAGTGTACGGGGCATTAGCAATCACCCCCAGCATTTT. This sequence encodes CAWSVRGISNHPQHF.

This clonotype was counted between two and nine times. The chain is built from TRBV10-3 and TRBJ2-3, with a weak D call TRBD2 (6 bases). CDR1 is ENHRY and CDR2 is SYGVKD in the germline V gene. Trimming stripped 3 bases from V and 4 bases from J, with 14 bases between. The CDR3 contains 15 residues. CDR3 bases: TGTGCCATCAGTGATTCTGGAGGGCCGGCAGATACGCAGTATTTT. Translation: CAISDSGGPADTQYF.

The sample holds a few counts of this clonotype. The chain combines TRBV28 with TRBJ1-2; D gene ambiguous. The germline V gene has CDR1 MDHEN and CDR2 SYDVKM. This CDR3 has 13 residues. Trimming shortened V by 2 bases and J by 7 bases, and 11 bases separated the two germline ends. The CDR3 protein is CASSLRQLGGYTF. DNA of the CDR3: TGTGCCAGCAGTTTAAGGCAGCTCGGTGGCTACACCTTC.

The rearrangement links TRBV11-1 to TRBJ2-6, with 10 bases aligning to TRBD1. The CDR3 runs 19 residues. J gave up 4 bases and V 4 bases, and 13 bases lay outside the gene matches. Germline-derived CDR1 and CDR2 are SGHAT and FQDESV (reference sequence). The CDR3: CASSSPLDRGVRGANVLTF. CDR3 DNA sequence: TGTGCCAGCAGCTCACCCTTGGACAGGGGGGTGAGAGGGGCCAACGTCCTGACTTTC.

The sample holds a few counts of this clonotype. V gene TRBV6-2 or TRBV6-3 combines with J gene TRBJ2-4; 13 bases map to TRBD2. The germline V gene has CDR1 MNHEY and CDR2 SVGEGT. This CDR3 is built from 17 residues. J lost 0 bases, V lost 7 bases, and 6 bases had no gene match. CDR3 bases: TGTGCCAGCAACCAACTAGCGGGAGGGATAGCCAAAAACATTCAGTACTTC. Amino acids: CASNQLAGGIAKNIQYF.

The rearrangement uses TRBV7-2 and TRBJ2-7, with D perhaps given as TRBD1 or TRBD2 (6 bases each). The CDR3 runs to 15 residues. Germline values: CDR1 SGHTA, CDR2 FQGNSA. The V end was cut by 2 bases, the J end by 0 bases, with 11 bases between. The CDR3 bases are TGTGCCAGCAGCTTAATCGGGGGCCTCTCCTACGAGCAGTACTTC. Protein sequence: CASSLIGGLSYEQYF.

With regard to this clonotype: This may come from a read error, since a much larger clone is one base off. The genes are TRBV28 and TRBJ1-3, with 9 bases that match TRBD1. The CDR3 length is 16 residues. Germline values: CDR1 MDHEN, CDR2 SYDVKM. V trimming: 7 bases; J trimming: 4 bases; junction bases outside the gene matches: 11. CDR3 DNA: TGTGCCAGCAAGGGACAGGGAAATCATCTCGGAAACACCATATATTTT. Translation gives CASKGQGNHLGNTIYF. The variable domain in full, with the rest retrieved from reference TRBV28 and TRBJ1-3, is DVKVTQSSRYLVKRTGEKVFLECVQDMDHENMFWYRQDPGLGLRLIYFSYDVKMKEKGDIPEGYSVSREKKERFSLILESASTNQTSMYLCASKGQGNHLGNTIYFGEGSWLTVV.

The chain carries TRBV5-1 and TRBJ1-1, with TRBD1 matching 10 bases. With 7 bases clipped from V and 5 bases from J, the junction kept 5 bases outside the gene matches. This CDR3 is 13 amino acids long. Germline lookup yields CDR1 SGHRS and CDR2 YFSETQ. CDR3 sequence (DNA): TGCGCCAGCGGGAGGACAGGGGGGACTGAAGCTTTCTTT. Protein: CASGRTGGTEAFF.

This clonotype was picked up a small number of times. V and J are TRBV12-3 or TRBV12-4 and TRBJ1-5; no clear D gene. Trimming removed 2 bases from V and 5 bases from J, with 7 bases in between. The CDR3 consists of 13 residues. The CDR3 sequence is CASSLRADQPQHF. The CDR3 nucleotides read TGTGCCAGCAGTTTAAGGGCAGATCAGCCCCAGCATTTT.

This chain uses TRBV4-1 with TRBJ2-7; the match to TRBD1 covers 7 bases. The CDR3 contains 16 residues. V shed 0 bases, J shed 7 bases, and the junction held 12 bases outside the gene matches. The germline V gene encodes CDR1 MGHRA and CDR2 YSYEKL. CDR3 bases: TGCGCCAGCAGCCAAGATCGGGGACAGAGGTTCGGTGAGCAGTACTTC. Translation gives CASSQDRGQRFGEQYF.

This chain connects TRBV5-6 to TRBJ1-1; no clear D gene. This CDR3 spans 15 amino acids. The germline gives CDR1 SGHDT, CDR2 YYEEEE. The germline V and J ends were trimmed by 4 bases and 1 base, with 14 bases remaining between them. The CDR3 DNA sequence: TGTGCCAGCAGCCCTTGGACCCTAAGGAACACTGAAGCTTTCTTT. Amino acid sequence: CASSPWTLRNTEAFF.

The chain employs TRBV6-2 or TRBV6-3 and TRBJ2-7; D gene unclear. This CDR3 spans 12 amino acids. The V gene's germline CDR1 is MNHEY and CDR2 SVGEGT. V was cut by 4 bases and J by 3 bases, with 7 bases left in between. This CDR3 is CASSFSNYEQYF. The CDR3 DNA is TGTGCCAGCAGTTTTAGCAACTACGAGCAGTACTTC.

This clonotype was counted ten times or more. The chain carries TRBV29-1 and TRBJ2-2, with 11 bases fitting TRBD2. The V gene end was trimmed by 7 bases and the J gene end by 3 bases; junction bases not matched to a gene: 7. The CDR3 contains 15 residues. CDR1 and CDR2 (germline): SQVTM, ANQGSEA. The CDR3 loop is CSGKLAGVDTGELFF. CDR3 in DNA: TGCAGCGGAAAACTAGCGGGGGTTGACACCGGGGAGCTGTTTTTT.

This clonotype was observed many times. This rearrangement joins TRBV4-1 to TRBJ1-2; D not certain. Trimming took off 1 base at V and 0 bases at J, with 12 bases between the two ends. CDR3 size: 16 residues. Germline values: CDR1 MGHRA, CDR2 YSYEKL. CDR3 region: CASSQAFSLANYGYTF. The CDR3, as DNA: TGCGCCAGCAGCCAAGCGTTTTCGTTAGCTAACTATGGCTACACCTTC.

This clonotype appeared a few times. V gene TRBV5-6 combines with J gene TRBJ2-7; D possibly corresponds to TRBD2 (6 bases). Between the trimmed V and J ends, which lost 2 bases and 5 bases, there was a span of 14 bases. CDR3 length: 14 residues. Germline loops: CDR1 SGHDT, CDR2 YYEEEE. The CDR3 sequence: CASSFLGGGDEQYF. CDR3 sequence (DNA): TGTGCCAGCAGCTTTTTGGGGGGAGGAGACGAGCAGTACTTC.

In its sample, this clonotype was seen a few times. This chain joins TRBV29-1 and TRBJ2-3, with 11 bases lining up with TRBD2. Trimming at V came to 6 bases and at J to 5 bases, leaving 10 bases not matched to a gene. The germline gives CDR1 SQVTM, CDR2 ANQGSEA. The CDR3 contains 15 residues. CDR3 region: CSVHLAGGRGDTQYF. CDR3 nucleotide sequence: TGCAGCGTCCACCTAGCGGGGGGCCGCGGAGATACGCAGTATTTT.